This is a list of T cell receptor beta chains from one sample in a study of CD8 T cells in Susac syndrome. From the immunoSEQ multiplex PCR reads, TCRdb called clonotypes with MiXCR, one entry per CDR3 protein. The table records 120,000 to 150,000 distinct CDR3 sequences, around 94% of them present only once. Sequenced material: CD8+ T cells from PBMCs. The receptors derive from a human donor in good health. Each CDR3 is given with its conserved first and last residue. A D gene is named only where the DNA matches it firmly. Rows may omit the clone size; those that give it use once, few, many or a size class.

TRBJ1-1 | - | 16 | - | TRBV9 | TGTGCCAGCAGCGTAGACCCTCATACAAGGAACACTGAAGCTTTCTTT | CASSVDPHTRNTEAFF
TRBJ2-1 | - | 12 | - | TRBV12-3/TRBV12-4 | TGTGCCAGCGGCGACACAACAATGAGGCAGTTCTTC | CASGDTTMRQFF
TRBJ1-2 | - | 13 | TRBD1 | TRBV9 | TGTGCCAGCAGCTCGGGACAGGATCATGGCTACACCTTC | CASSSGQDHGYTF
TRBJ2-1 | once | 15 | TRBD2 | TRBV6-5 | TGTGCCAGCAGTTACTCGAGCGGGGATTACAATGAGCAGTTCTTC | CASSYSSGDYNEQFF
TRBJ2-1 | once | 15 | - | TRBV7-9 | TGTGCCAGCAGCTTAATGGCCCGGACCGGCGATGAGCAGTTCTTC | CASSLMARTGDEQFF
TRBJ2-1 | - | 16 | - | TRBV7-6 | TGTGCCAGCAGCTTAGCGAGGCTCAGCTCCTACAATGAGCAGTTCTTC | CASSLARLSSYNEQFF
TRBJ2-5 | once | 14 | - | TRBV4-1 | TGCGCCAGCAGCTTCGGACAGAGCCAAGAGACCCAGTACTTC | CASSFGQSQETQYF
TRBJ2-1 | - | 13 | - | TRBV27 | TGTGCCAGCAGGCTAGGAGGTTACAATGAGCAGTTCTTC | CASRLGGYNEQFF
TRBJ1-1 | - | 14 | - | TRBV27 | TGTGCCAGCAGTTTAGGAGCCATGAACACTGAAGCTTTCTTT | CASSLGAMNTEAFF
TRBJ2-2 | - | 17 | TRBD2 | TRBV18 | TGTGCCAGCCCTGGGACTAGCGGGAAAAGGAACACCGGGGAGCTGTTTTTT | CASPGTSGKRNTGELFF